The 9 T cell receptor beta chains below were found in one sample sequenced in a study of blood T cell repertoires in COVID-19. The table came from immunoSEQ multiplex PCR; TCRdb's copy has only in-frame clones and leaves some out. The sample includes around 170,000 clones, roughly four fifths of them seen just once. The sample consisted of peripheral blood. The origin of the receptors is a woman between 70 and 85 years old with COVID-19, enrolled during active disease.

This CDR3 is CASSFTGFTDTQYF. CDR3 DNA sequence: TGCGCCAGCAGCTTTACGGGGTTCACAGATACGCAGTATTTT. The gene calls are TRBV5-1 and TRBJ2-3, with TRBD2 as a possible D gene (5 bases). The germline gives CDR1 SGHRS, CDR2 YFSETQ. CDR3 length: 14 amino acids. V gave up 2 bases and J gave up 2 bases, with 9 bases separating them.

The chain is built from TRBV24-1 and TRBJ2-7; 11 bases fit TRBD1. The ends lost 4 bases at V and 5 bases at J; junction bases unmatched: 3. The germline V gene encodes CDR1 KGHDR and CDR2 SFDVKD. The CDR3 spans 14 residues. The chain's CDR3 is CATSDPGQGDEQYF. The CDR3 DNA is TGTGCCACCAGTGACCCGGGACAGGGGGACGAGCAGTACTTC.

The rearrangement uses TRBV5-4 and TRBJ2-7, with unresolved D. Per germline, CDR1 SGHNT and CDR2 YYREEE (reference sequence). V was trimmed by 4 bases and J by 0 bases, leaving 5 bases between them. CDR3 size: 12 residues. The CDR3 coding sequence is TGTGCCAGCAGCCTCAGCTCCTACGAGCAGTACTTC. It encodes CASSLSSYEQYF.

The chain combines TRBV30 with TRBJ2-1; 9 positions agree with TRBD2. Germline CDR1 is GTSNPN and CDR2 is SVGIG (reference sequence). CDR3 length equals 13 residues. The J segment lost 8 bases and the V segment lost 8 bases, leaving 10 bases of the junction unmatched. The CDR3 loop reads CAGNRLADHEQFF. The CDR3, as DNA: TGTGCCGGAAACAGACTAGCGGACCATGAGCAGTTCTTC.

J is TRBJ2-7 and V is TRBV5-6; D ambiguous. V lost 2 bases to trimming and J lost 6 bases, with 15 bases between them. There are 14 residues in the CDR3. The germline V gene has CDR1 SGHDT and CDR2 YYEEEE. The CDR3 region has the DNA TGTGCCAGCAGCTTTAGATCTTTATCGGGCGAGCAGTACTTC. The encoded protein is CASSFRSLSGEQYF.

The rearrangement uses TRBV9 and TRBJ2-3, with TRBD2 matching over 10 bases. With V trimmed by 0 bases and J by 3 bases, 4 bases remained unmatched. The CDR3 consists of 16 residues. Germline V lookup: CDR1 SGDLS, CDR2 YYNGEE. In nucleotides, the CDR3 is TGTGCCAGCAGCGTAGTGGATAGCGGGAGGACAGATACGCAGTATTTT. Its protein is CASSVVDSGRTDTQYF.

This clone was counted a few times. This chain uses TRBV15 with TRBJ2-1; 8 nucleotides line up with TRBD2. Germline V lookup: CDR1 LNHNV, CDR2 YYDKDF (reference sequence). J lost 9 bases, V lost 1 base, and 14 bases had no gene match. CDR3 size: 17 residues. The CDR3 bases are TGTGCCACCAGCAGAGGTTCCGAGACGGGAGGGGAGGGTGAGCAGTTCTTC. It encodes CATSRGSETGGEGEQFF.

The V gene is TRBV4-3, the J gene TRBJ2-7; 8 nucleotides agree with TRBD1. CDR3 length: 13 residues. J was trimmed by 3 bases and V by 5 bases; bases with no gene match: 3. From germline, CDR1 is LGHNA and CDR2 YSLEER. The chain's CDR3 is CASSGQGHYEQYF. The CDR3 coding sequence is TGCGCCAGCAGCGGACAGGGACACTACGAGCAGTACTTC.

J is TRBJ1-2 and V is TRBV30, with D perhaps matching TRBD1 (6 bases). Germline CDR1 GTSNPN, CDR2 SVGIG (reference sequence). CDR3 length equals 14 residues. The V gene lost 5 bases and the J gene lost 4 bases, with 17 bases spanning the gap. CDR3 loop: CAWGRIDRSYGYTF. DNA for the CDR3: TGTGCCTGGGGCCGCATTGACAGGTCCTATGGCTACACCTTC. Using reference TRBV30 and TRBJ1-2 for the parts outside the CDR3, the full variable domain is SQTIHQWPATLVQPVGSPLSLECTVEGTSNPNLYWYRQAAGRGLQLLFYSVGIGQISSEVPQNLSASRPQDRQFILSSKKLLLSDSGFYLCAWGRIDRSYGYTFGSGTRLTVV.